This paragraph reports one T cell receptor (beta chain). Authors' data handling: Reference gene primer amplification gave estimated nucleated cell counts. Repertoires were generated with immunoSEQ multiplex PCR, while TCRdb's copy carries only in-frame clones and drops some. V and J calls and clone size are those listed in that table; D and trimming were worked out from the DNA. Of around 20,000 clones detected, about 89% appear once; the ten largest clones hold about 7.4%. These data belong to a study of blood T cell repertoires in COVID-19. The overall study: COVID-19 samples from acute and convalescent phases originated in the United States, Italy and Spain. Sources were T cells, B-cell-depleted T cells, or PBMCs; the material itself was cDNA or gDNA.

The receptor comes from a woman aged 55-70 years with active COVID-19. The specimen sequenced was peripheral blood.

CDR3 nucleotide sequence: TGTGCCAGCAGTGACAGAGTAGCGGGGGGAAATGAGCAGTTCTTC. Protein: CASSDRVAGGNEQFF. The rearrangement uses TRBV2 and TRBJ2-1, with TRBD2 matching over 10 bases. CDR3 size: 15 residues. Trimming took 3 bases from V and 7 from J; bases not matched to a gene: 6. CDR1 and CDR2 (germline): SNHLY, FYNNEI.